This T cell receptor (beta chain) stems from a study of breast tumors, draining lymph nodes, adjacent tissues. The study, taken as a whole, reports: Most tumor T cells seemingly derive from lymph node, then expand in tumor. Tumor T cell lymph node origin was a supported hypothesis, not proven. Luminal-like breast cancer showed significantly greater tumor-nontumor repertoire similarity than basal-like breast cancer did.

The CDR3 is made up of 14 amino acids. Trimming took off 8 bases at V and 2 bases at J, with 17 bases between the two ends. Germline CDR1 and CDR2: SGHRS and YFSETQ. This clonotype was seen repeatedly, ten times or more. Its specificity is unknown. The lymph nodes were axillary draining lymph nodes from breast cancer patients. TCRdb processed the multiplex PCR reads anew with MiXCR; each CDR3 protein has one entry. Counted here are around 300,000 distinct CDR3 sequences, under 35% occurring once; the ten biggest clones make up approximately 1%. Sample: axillary lymph node tissue. The sequence was obtained from a female donor with breast cancer. Some clones in this sample may be carry-over from other donors' samples. The rearrangement uses TRBV5-1 and TRBJ2-7; D is perhaps TRBD1 or TRBD2 (7 bases each). In nucleotides, the CDR3 is TGCGCCAGTAAGAGACAGGGAGGGACCTACGAGCAGTACTTC. It specifies CASKRQGGTYEQYF.